This T cell receptor beta chain came from a study of blood T cell repertoires in COVID-19. The CDR3 runs 12 residues. The germline V gene encodes CDR1 MNHEY and CDR2 SMNVEV (reference sequence). V shed 9 bases and J 2 bases; nucleotides not matched to a gene: 1. Among Cohort 3 donors, those recovered had two negative PCRs, clearance, or symptom resolution. Assay used: immunoSEQ multiplex PCR; TCRdb lists only in-frame clones, some missing. The sample contains around 200,000 clones, 85% of which appear only once. The chain combines TRBV27 with TRBJ2-7; 10 nucleotides line up with TRBD2. The sequence was obtained from a man aged 35 to 55 who had recovered from COVID-19. The sequenced sample consisted of PBMCs or T cells enriched from blood (not recorded which). The CDR3: CASSGGTYEQYF. The DNA of the CDR3 is TGTGCCAGTAGCGGGGGGACCTACGAGCAGTACTTC.